These 16 T cell receptor beta chains were sequenced from one sample in a study of blood T cell repertoires in COVID-19. Profiled with immunoSEQ multiplex PCR; TCRdb holds only in-frame clones, not every one. Counted here are 210,000 or so clones, around 80% occurring once; the ten biggest clones make up approximately 12%. Sequenced input: peripheral blood. These receptors came from a woman between 40 and 50 years old with acute or convalescent COVID-19.

This rearrangement joins TRBV19 to TRBJ1-1, with 7 bases fitting TRBD1. Germline V CDR1 and CDR2: LNHDA, SQIVND (reference sequence). Germline trimming cut 4 bases from V and 11 bases from J; bases unmatched to any gene: 7. The CDR3 totals 12 residues. The CDR3 region is CASSNRGHVAFF. CDR3 nucleotides: TGTGCCAGTAGTAACAGGGGCCATGTGGCTTTCTTT.

The rearrangement links TRBV2 to TRBJ2-5; D gene unclear. V was trimmed by 7 bases and J by 0 bases, leaving 12 bases between them. The CDR3 consists of 14 residues. In germline, CDR1 is SNHLY, CDR2 FYNNEI. The CDR3 DNA follows: TGTGCCAGCAACCGAGAGGAGTACCAAGAGACCCAGTACTTC. Amino acids: CASNREEYQETQYF.

This clone was seen only a few times. The CDR3 nucleotides are TGTGCCAGCACCGTAGAGCGGGAGGCCATGGTCTCCTACAATGAGCAGTTCTTC. Translated: CASTVEREAMVSYNEQFF. The rearrangement uses TRBV5-4 and TRBJ2-1; 9 nucleotides agree with TRBD2. Unmatched junction bases numbered 13, after V lost 6 bases and J lost 0 bases. Germline-derived CDR1 and CDR2 are SGHNT and YYREEE (reference sequence). This CDR3 is built from 18 residues. Variable domain in full (rest from reference TRBV5-4 and TRBJ2-1): ETGVTQSPTHLIKTRGQQVTLRCSSQSGHNTVSWYQQALGQGPQFIFQYYREEENGRGNFPPRFSGLQFPNYSSELNVNALELDDSALYLCASTVEREAMVSYNEQFFGPGTRLTVL.

The chain has TRBV3-1 (or the pseudogene TRBV3-2) and TRBJ2-7; 12 bases are shared with TRBD2. J lost 4 bases, V lost 5 bases, and 6 bases had no gene match. The CDR3 spans 15 residues. Germline CDR1 and CDR2: LGHDT and YNNKEL (reference sequence). CDR3 DNA: TGTGCCAGCAGCTCTCTAGCGGGGGGGCCTTACGAGCAGTACTTC. Translated, it gives CASSSLAGGPYEQYF.

The rearrangement joins TRBV21-1 to TRBJ1-5; the table's D call of TRBD1 was not tested on the DNA. TRBV21-1 is marked as a pseudogene. The CDR3 length is 17 residues. The CDR3 DNA is TGTGCCAGCAGCAAAGGACAGGTCGAAAATAGCAATCAGCCCCAGCATTTT. This sequence encodes CASSKGQVENSNQPQHF.

CDR3 coding DNA: TGCGCCAGCAGCTTGGGACAGGGAATGAAAAACTATGGCTACACCTTC. Protein: CASSLGQGMKNYGYTF. The rearrangement uses TRBV5-1 and TRBJ1-2; 7 bases align to TRBD1. V was pared by 0 bases and J by 2 bases, with 7 bases of the junction left unmatched. CDR1 and CDR2 from the germline V gene are SGHRS and YFSETQ. This CDR3 contains 16 residues.

V and J are TRBV2 and TRBJ1-6; D is unclear. The ends were cut back, 8 bases at V and 5 bases at J, with 13 bases in the middle. Germline CDR1 SNHLY, CDR2 FYNNEI. This CDR3 is 14 amino acids long. Here the CDR3 reads CASVFPGNNSPLHF. In DNA form, the CDR3 reads TGTGCCAGCGTTTTTCCGGGTAATAATTCACCCCTCCACTTT.

The V gene is TRBV6-1, the J gene TRBJ1-2; no firm D call. Germline V gene data show CDR1 as MNHNS and CDR2 as SASEGT. The CDR3 loop spans 13 amino acids. The V end lost 1 base, the J end lost 6 bases, and 9 bases lay between the germline ends. CDR3: CASSEGTGNGYTF. The CDR3 DNA reads as TGTGCCAGCAGTGAAGGGACCGGGAATGGCTACACCTTC.

The CDR3 is CASSSMPGVIALHF. The DNA of the CDR3 is TGCGCCAGCAGCTCTATGCCCGGGGTCATAGCCCTCCACTTT. The V gene is TRBV5-1, the J gene TRBJ1-6; D remains unclear. The CDR3 sequence is 14 residues long. CDR1 SGHRS and CDR2 YFSETQ come from the germline V gene. Trimming pared 3 bases from V and 14 bases from J, leaving 18 bases between.

This chain connects TRBV7-3 to TRBJ2-7; D perhaps matches TRBD1 (6 bases). This CDR3 is built from 13 residues. CDR1 and CDR2 from the germline V gene are SGHTA and FQGTGA. Trimming left V 5 bases short and J 3 bases short, with 11 bases between. The CDR3 spells CASSPDRNYEQYF. As DNA, the CDR3 is TGTGCCAGCAGCCCGGACAGAAACTACGAGCAGTACTTC.

This chain connects TRBV7-9 to TRBJ2-7; TRBD2 agrees at 9 bases. Germline CDR1 and CDR2: SEHNR and FQNEAQ (reference sequence). This CDR3 contains 16 residues. Trimming removed 7 bases from V and 2 bases from J; junction bases left unmatched: 12. This CDR3 reads CASTKPNAGGPYEQYF. CDR3 bases: TGTGCCAGCACAAAACCCAATGCGGGAGGGCCCTACGAGCAGTACTTC.

The chain is built from TRBV7-8 and TRBJ1-3; D is ambiguous. The germline gives CDR1 SGHVS, CDR2 FQNEAQ. The CDR3 sequence is 13 residues long. V was pared by 4 bases and J by 0 bases, with 4 bases between. The CDR3 is CASSSSSGNTIYF. DNA for the CDR3: TGTGCCAGCAGCTCCTCCTCTGGAAACACCATATATTTT.

The chain carries TRBV12-3 or TRBV12-4 and TRBJ1-2; 8 nucleotides agree with TRBD1. This CDR3 spans 13 amino acids. The J segment lost 4 bases and the V segment lost 4 bases, leaving 2 bases of the junction unmatched. CDR3 in DNA: TGTGCCAGCAGTTCCGGACAGGGCTATGGCTACACCTTC. Translation gives CASSSGQGYGYTF.

The rearrangement uses TRBV21-1 and TRBJ2-1; TRBD1 is the table's D call, not checked against the DNA. TRBV21-1 constitutes a pseudogene. The CDR3 has 10 amino acids. The CDR3 region has the DNA TGTGCCAGCAGCGGGCTAGGGGTTTTCTTC. It codes for CASSGLGVFF.

The chain links TRBV18 to TRBJ2-1; 9 nucleotides agree with TRBD2. With 3 bases clipped from V and 3 bases from J, the junction kept 3 bases outside the gene matches. There are 15 residues in the CDR3. Germline CDR1 KGHSH, CDR2 LQKENI. CDR3 DNA sequence: TGTGCCAGCTCACCTCCTAGCGGGATCTACAATGAGCAGTTCTTC. Protein product: CASSPPSGIYNEQFF.

CDR3 sequence reads: CASSSHRTGPDTQYF. The CDR3 DNA sequence: TGTGCCAGCAGTTCGCATCGGACAGGACCAGATACGCAGTATTTT. The rearrangement links TRBV6-2 or TRBV6-3 to TRBJ2-3, with 7 bases fitting TRBD1. CDR3 length: 15 amino acids. V was clipped by 4 bases and J by 4 bases; unmatched bases: 8. Germline V lookup: CDR1 MNHEY, CDR2 SVGEGT.